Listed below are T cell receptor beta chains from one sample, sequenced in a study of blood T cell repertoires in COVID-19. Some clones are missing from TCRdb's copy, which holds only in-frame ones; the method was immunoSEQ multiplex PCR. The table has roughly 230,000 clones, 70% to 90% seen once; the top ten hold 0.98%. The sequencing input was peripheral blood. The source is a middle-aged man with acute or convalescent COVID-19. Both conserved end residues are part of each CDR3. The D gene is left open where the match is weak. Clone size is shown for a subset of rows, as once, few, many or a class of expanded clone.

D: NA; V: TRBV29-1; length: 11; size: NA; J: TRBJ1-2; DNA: TGCAGCGCCCCCGGGGGGGGTGGCTACACCTTC; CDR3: CSAPGGGGYTF
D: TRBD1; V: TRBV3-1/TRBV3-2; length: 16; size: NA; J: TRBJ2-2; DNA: TGTGCCAGCAGCCTCCGGACAGGGACTGGGACCGGGGAGCTGTTTTTT; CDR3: CASSLRTGTGTGELFF
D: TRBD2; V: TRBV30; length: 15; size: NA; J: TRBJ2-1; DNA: TGTGCCTGGACCGTTAAGCGGGGGGGCCACTTAGAGCAGTTCTTC; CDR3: CAWTVKRGGHLEQFF
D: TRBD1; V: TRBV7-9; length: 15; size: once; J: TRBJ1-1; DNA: TGTGCCAGCAGCTTAGCGACAGGGCTAAACACTGAAGCTTTCTTT; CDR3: CASSLATGLNTEAFF
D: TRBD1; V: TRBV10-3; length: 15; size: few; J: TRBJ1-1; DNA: TGTGCCATCAGTGTTGGGACAGGCCAGAACACTGAAGCTTTCTTT; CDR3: CAISVGTGQNTEAFF
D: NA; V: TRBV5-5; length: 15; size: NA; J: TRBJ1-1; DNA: TGTGCCAGCAGCTTGGAGTGGCAGGGATTTTCTGAAGCTTTCTTT; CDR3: CASSLEWQGFSEAFF
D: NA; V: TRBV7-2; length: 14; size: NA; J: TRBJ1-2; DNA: TGTGCCAGCAGCTCCCGGTACTCTAACTATGGCTACACCTTC; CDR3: CASSSRYSNYGYTF
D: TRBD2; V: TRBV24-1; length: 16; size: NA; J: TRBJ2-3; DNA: TGTGCCACCAGTGATTCTCGGCGGGGGGGCACAGATACGCAGTATTTT; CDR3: CATSDSRRGGTDTQYF
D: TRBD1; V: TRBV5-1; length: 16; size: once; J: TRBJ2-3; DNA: TGCGCCAGCAGCGCCCGGACAGGCGGGTTCACAGATACGCAGTATTTT; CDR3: CASSARTGGFTDTQYF
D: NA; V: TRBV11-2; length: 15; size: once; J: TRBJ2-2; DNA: TGTGCCAGCAGCTTAGTCAACGGTCCCACCGGGGAGCTGTTTTTT; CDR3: CASSLVNGPTGELFF
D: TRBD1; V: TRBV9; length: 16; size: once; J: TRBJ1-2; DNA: TGTGCCAGCAGCGTAGCCCTCGGGACAGCGTTTGGGGGCTACACCTTC; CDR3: CASSVALGTAFGGYTF
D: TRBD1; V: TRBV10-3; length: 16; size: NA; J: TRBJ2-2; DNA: TGTGCCATCAGTGAGTACAGGGGGCGCGACACCGGGGAGCTGTTTTTT; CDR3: CAISEYRGRDTGELFF
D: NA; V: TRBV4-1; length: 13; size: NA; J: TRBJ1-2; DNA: TGCGCCAGCAGCCAGAGAGTTAACTATGGCTACACCTTC; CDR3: CASSQRVNYGYTF
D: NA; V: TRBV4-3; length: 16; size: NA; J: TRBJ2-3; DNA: TGCGCCAGCAGCCAAGGCGTAGCTGGCCCCACAGATACGCAGTATTTT; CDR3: CASSQGVAGPTDTQYF
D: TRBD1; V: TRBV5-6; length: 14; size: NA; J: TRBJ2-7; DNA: TGTGCCAGCAGCATCCGGGACAGGGTTTTTGGGCAGTACTTC; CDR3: CASSIRDRVFGQYF
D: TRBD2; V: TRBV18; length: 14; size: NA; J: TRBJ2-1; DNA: TGTGCCAGCTCACAGCTAGCGGGGTACAATGAGCAGTTCTTC; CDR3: CASSQLAGYNEQFF
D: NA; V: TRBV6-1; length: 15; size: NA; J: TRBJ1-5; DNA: TGTGCCAGCAGTGAAGGTGGCAGGGCCCATCAGCCCCAGCATTTT; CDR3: CASSEGGRAHQPQHF
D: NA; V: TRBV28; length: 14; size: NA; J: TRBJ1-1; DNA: TGTGCCAGCAACAAATTTATTGGGGGCAGTGAAGCTTTCTTT; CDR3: CASNKFIGGSEAFF
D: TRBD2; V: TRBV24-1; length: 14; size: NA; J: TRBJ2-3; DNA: TGTGCCACCAGCAAGCGGGGGAACACAGATACGCAGTATTTT; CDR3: CATSKRGNTDTQYF
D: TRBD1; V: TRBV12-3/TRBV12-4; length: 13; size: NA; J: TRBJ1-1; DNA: TGTGCCAGCAGACCGGGACAGGGGTACAAAGCTTTCTTT; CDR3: CASRPGQGYKAFF
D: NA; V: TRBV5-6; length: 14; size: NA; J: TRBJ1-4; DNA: TGTGCCAGCAGCTCGTCGGGACATGATGAAAAACTGTTTTTT; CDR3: CASSSSGHDEKLFF
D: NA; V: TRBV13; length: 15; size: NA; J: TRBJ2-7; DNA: TGTGCCAGCAGCTTAGTAAGGGGGGGAGTCTACGAGCAGTACTTC; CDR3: CASSLVRGGVYEQYF
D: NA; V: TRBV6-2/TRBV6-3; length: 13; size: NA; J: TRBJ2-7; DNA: TGTGCCAGCAGTTACTCCGGAGTGAACGAGCAGTACTTC; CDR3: CASSYSGVNEQYF
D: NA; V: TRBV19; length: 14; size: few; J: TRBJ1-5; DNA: TGTGCCAGTAGTATGGGGAGGGACTCAACTCCAGGGCATTTT; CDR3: CASSMGRDSTPGHF
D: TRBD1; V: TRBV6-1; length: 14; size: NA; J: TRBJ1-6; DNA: TGTGCCAGCAGTGACAGGGGGCTAGCCTCACCCCTCCACTTT; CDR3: CASSDRGLASPLHF
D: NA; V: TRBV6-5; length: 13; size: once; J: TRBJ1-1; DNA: TGTGCCAGCAGCCTAGAGGTGAACACTGAAGCTTTCTTT; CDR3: CASSLEVNTEAFF
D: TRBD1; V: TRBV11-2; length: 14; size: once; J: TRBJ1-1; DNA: TGTGCCAGCAGCTACAGGGGGCCCAACACTGAAGCTTTCTTT; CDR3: CASSYRGPNTEAFF
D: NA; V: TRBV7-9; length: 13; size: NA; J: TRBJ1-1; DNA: TGTGCCAGCAGCTCGCCCCCGGTGACTGAAGCTTTCTTT; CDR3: CASSSPPVTEAFF
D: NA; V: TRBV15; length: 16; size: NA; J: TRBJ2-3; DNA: TGTGCCACCAGTAGCTTTGGGGGGGGCTACACAGATACGCAGTATTTT; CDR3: CATSSFGGGYTDTQYF
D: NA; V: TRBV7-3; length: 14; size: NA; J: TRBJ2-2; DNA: TGTGCCAGCAGCTCCAGACATAACACCGGGGAGCTGTTTTTT; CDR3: CASSSRHNTGELFF
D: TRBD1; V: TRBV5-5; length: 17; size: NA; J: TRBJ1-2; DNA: TGTGCCAGCAGCAGCCGTCGGGACAGGGTGACTAACTATGGCTACACCTTC; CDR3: CASSSRRDRVTNYGYTF
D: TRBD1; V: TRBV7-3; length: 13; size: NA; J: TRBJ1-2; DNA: TGTGCCAGCAGCCCCGGACAGGCCTCAAGCTACACCTTC; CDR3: CASSPGQASSYTF
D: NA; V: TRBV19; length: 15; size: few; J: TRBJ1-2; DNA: TGTGCCAGTAGTCTCCCGGGAGTTGACGGCTATGGCTACACCTTC; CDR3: CASSLPGVDGYGYTF
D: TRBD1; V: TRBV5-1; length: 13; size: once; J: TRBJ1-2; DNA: TGCGCCAGCAGCTTCGGACAGGGTATAGGCTACACCTTC; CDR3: CASSFGQGIGYTF
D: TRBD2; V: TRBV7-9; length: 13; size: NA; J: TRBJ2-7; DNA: TGTGCCAGCAGCCCTAGCGGGGGCTACGAGCAGTACTTC; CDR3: CASSPSGGYEQYF
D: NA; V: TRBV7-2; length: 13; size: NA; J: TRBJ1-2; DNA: TGTGCCAGCAGCTTATCTGTCCACGGTGGCTACACCTTC; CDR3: CASSLSVHGGYTF
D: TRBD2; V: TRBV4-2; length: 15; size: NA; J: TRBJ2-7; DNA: TGTGCCAGCAGCCAAGGGGGAGCGGGAGGCTACGAGCAGTACTTC; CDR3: CASSQGGAGGYEQYF
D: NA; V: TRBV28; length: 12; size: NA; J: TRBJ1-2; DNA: TGTGCCAGCAGTACAGGGTACTATGGCTACACCTTC; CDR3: CASSTGYYGYTF
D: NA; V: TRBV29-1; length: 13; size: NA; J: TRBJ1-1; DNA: TGCAGCGTTGATGGAGCAACCGCCACTGAAGCTTTCTTT; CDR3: CSVDGATATEAFF
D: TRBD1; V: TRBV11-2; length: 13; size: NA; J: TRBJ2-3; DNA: TGTGCCAGCAGCTTAGGGACAGGCACTACGCAGTATTTT; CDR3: CASSLGTGTTQYF
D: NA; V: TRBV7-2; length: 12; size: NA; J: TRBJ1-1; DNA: TGTGCCAGCAGCTTAGACACGACTGAAGCTTTCTTT; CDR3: CASSLDTTEAFF
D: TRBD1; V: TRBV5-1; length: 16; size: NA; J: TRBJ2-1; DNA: TGCGCCAGCAGCTTGAGTCGGACAGGGCAAACCGATGAGCAGTTCTTC; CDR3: CASSLSRTGQTDEQFF
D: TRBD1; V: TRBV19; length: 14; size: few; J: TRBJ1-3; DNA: TGTGCCAGTAGTCCCGGGACAGGGAGAAACACCATATATTTT; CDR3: CASSPGTGRNTIYF
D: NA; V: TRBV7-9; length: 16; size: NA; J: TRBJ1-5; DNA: TGTGCCAGCAGCTTAGCGCTGGCGGATAGCAATCAGCCCCAGCATTTT; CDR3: CASSLALADSNQPQHF
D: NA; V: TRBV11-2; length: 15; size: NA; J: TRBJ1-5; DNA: TGTGCCAGCAGCTCGCGGACCGGGATAGGCGAGCCCCAGCATTTT; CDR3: CASSSRTGIGEPQHF
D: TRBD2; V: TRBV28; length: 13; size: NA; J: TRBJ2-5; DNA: TGTGCCAGCGGAGCGGGGGGGCAAGAGACCCAGTACTTC; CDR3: CASGAGGQETQYF
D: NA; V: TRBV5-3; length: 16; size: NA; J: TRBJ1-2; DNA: TGTGCCAGAAGCCTTTATTTCAGGGAAGTAAACTATGGCTACACCTTC; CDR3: CARSLYFREVNYGYTF
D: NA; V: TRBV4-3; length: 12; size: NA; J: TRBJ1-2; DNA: TGCGCCAGCAGCCAACAGGGTACGAGCTACACCTTC; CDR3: CASSQQGTSYTF
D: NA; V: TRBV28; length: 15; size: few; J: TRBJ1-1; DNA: TGTGCCAGCAGTTTCCCTGACACCCTTAGGACTGAAGCTTTCTTT; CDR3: CASSFPDTLRTEAFF